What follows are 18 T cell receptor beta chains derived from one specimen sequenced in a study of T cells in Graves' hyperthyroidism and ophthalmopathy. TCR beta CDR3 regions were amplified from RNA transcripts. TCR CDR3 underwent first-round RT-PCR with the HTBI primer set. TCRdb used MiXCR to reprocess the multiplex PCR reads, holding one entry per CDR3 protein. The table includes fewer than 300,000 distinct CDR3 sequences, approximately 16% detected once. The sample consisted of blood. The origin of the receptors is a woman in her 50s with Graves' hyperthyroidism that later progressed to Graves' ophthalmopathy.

The CDR3 sequence: CASSHRTSGAYEQYF. In DNA, the CDR3 is TGTGCCAGCAGCCATCGGACTAGCGGGGCCTACGAGCAGTACTTC. The chain employs TRBV3-1 and TRBJ2-7, with TRBD2 identical over 12 bases. The CDR3 is made up of 15 amino acids. Trimming took 3 bases from V and 2 from J; bases not matched to a gene: 2. The germline V gene encodes CDR1 LGHDT and CDR2 YNNKEL (reference sequence).

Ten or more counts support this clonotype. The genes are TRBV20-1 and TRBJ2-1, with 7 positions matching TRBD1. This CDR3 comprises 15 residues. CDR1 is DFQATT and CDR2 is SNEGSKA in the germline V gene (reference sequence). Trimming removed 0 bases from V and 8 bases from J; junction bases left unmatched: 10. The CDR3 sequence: CSARDGRTQGDEQFF. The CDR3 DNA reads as TGCAGTGCTAGAGATGGCAGGACCCAGGGGGATGAGCAGTTCTTC.

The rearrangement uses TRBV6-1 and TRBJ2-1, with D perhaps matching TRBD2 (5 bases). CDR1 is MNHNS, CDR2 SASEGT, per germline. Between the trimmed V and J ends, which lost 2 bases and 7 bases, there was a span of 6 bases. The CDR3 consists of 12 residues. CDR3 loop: CASSEWRNEQFF. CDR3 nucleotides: TGTGCCAGCAGTGAATGGAGGAATGAGCAGTTCTTC.

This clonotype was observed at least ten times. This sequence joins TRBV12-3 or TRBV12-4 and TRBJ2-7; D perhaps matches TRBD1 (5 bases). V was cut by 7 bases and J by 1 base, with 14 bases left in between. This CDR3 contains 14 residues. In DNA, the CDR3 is TGTGCCAGCAAAAGGGGCGGCCTTTCCTACGAGCAGTACTTC. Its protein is CASKRGGLSYEQYF.

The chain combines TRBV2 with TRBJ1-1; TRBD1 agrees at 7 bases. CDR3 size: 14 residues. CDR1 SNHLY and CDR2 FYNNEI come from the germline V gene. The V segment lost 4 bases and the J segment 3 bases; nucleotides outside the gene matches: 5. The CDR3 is CASSGTGGDTEAFF. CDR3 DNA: TGTGCCAGCAGTGGGACAGGTGGGGACACTGAAGCTTTCTTT. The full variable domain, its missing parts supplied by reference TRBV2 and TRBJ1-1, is EPEVTQTPSHQVTQMGQEVILRCVPISNHLYFYWYRQILGQKVEFLVSFYNNEISEKSEIFDDQFSVERPDGSNFTLKIRSTKLEDSAMYFCASSGTGGDTEAFFGQGTRLTVV.

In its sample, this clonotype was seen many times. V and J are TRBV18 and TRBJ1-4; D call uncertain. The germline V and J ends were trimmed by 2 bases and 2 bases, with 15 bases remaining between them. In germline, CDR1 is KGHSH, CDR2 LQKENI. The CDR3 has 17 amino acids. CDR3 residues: CASSPGFGGTTNEKLFF. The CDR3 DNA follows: TGTGCCAGCTCACCAGGGTTTGGTGGAACGACTAATGAAAAACTGTTTTTT.

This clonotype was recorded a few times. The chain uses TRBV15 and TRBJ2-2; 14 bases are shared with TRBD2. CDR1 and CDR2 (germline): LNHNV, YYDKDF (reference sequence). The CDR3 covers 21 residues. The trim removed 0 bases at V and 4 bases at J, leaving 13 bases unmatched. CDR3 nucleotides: TGTGCCACCAGCAGAGATCGTATGGGACTAGCGGGAGCCCTCCGCACCGGGGAGCTGTTTTTT. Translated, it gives CATSRDRMGLAGALRTGELFF.

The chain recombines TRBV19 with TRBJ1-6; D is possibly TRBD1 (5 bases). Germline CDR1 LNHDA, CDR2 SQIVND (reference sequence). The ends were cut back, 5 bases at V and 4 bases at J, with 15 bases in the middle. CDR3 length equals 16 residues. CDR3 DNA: TGTGCCAGTAGTCCTCGGACCGGGACGTATAATTCACCCCTCCACTTT. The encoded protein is CASSPRTGTYNSPLHF.

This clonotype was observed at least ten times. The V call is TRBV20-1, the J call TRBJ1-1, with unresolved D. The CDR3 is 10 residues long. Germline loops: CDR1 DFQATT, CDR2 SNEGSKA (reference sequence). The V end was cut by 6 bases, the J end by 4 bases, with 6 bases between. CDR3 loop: CSAVGTEAFF. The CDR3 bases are TGCAGTGCCGTGGGCACTGAAGCTTTCTTT.

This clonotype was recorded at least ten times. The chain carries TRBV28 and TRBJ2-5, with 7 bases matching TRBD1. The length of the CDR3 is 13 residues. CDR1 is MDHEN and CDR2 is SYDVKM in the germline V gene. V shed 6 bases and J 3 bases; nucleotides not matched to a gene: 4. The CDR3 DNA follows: TGTGCCAGCAGCCCGGGACAGAAAGAGACCCAGTACTTC. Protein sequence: CASSPGQKETQYF.

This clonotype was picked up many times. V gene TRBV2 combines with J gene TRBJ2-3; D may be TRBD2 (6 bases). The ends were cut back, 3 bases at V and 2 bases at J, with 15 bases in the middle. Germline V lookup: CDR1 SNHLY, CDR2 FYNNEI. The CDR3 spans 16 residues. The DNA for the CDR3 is TGTGCCAGCAGTGAGGGGAAGGTAGCGGACACAGATACGCAGTATTTT. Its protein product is CASSEGKVADTDTQYF.

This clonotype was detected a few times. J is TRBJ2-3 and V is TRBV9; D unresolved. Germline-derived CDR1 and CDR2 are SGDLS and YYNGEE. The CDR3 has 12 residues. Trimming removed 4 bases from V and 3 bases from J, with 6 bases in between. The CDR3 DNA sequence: TGTGCCAGCAGCCCTCAAACAGATACGCAGTATTTT. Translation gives CASSPQTDTQYF.

The CDR3 loop reads CASSLDWGDTEAFF. CDR3 sequence (DNA): TGTGCCAGCAGCTTGGACTGGGGGGACACTGAAGCTTTCTTT. V gene TRBV5-4 combines with J gene TRBJ1-1, with D possibly matching TRBD1 (5 bases). The CDR3 has 14 amino acids. Deletions cut 0 bases from V and 3 bases from J, with 9 bases between. Germline CDR1 is SGHNT and CDR2 is YYREEE (reference sequence).

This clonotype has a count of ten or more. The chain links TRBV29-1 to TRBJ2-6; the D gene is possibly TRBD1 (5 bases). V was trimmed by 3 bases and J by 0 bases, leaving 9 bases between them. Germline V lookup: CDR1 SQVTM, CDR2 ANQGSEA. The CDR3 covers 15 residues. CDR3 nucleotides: TGCAGCGTTGAGGGGCACCCCTCTGGGGCCAACGTCCTGACTTTC. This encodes CSVEGHPSGANVLTF.

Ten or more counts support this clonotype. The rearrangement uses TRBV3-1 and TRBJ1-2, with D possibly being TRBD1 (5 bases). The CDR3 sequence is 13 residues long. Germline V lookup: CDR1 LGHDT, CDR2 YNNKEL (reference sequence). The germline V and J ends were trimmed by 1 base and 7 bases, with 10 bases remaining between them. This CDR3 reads CASSQGGTPGYTF. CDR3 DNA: TGTGCCAGCAGCCAAGGGGGGACTCCTGGCTACACCTTC.

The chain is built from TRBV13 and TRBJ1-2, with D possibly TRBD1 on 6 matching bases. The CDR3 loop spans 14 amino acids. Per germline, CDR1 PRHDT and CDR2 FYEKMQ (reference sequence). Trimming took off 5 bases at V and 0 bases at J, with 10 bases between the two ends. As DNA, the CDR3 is TGTGCCAGCAGCGGGGACATAGCTAACTATGGCTACACCTTC. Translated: CASSGDIANYGYTF.

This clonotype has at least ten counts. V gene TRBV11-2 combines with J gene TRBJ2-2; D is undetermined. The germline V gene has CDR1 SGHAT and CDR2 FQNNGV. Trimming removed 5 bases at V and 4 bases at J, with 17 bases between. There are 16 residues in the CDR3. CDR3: CASSPSPLRATGELFF. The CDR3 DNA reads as TGTGCCAGCAGCCCGTCACCTCTTAGGGCCACCGGGGAGCTGTTTTTT.

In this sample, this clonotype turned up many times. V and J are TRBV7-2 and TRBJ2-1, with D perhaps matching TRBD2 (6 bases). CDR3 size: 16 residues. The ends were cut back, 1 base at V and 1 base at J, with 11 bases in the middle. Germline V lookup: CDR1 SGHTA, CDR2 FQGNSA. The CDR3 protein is CASSLDRDLSYNEQFF. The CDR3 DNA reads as TGTGCCAGCAGCTTAGACCGGGACTTGTCCTACAATGAGCAGTTCTTC. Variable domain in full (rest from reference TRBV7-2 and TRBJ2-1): GAGVSQSPSNKVTEKGKDVELRCDPISGHTALYWYRQSLGQGLEFLIYFQGNSAPDKSGLPSDRFSAERTGGSVSTLTIQRTQQEDSAVYLCASSLDRDLSYNEQFFGPGTRLTVL.